The rows below give T cell receptor beta chains drawn from one sample of a study of cytomegalovirus exposure and HLA in healthy donors. TCRdb's copy holds only in-frame clones and misses some; the assay was immunoSEQ multiplex PCR. The sample has 170,000 or so clones, around 79% seen once. Input material: PBMCs. The receptors originated from a woman in her thirties or forties in good health and CMV-seronegative. The CDR3 runs from the conserved cysteine through the conserved F or W. The D gene is left open where the match is weak. Size values are once, few and many counts, or a class for expanded clones, and some rows have none.

J	D	size	V	CDR3	DNA
TRBJ2-1	-	few	TRBV6-5	CASNRAYSYNEQFF	TGTGCCAGCAATAGAGCATACTCCTACAATGAGCAGTTCTTC
TRBJ1-1	TRBD1	-	TRBV19	CASRRDSNTEAFF	TGTGCCAGTAGACGGGACAGCAACACTGAAGCTTTCTTT
TRBJ2-6	-	few	TRBV5-1	CASSLGGAGANVLTF	TGCGCCAGCAGCTTGGGGGGAGCTGGGGCCAACGTCCTGACTTTC
TRBJ2-3	TRBD1	once	TRBV18	CASSPVLGLVGTGTQYF	TGTGCCAGCTCACCTGTCCTAGGTTTGGTGGGGACAGGTACGCAGTATTTT
TRBJ2-3	-	-	TRBV4-1	CASSQDPSPDTQYF	TGCGCCAGCAGCCAAGACCCTAGTCCAGATACGCAGTATTTT
TRBJ2-7	-	-	TRBV7-8	CASSLQGYEQYF	TGTGCCAGCAGCTTACAGGGATACGAGCAGTACTTC
TRBJ1-2	TRBD1	-	TRBV19	CASSGQALYGYTF	TGTGCCAGTAGTGGACAGGCCCTCTATGGCTACACCTTC
TRBJ1-6	TRBD1	once	TRBV19	CACKPGTGGAEGSPLHF	TGTGCCTGCAAGCCCGGGACAGGGGGCGCGGAGGGTTCACCCCTCCACTTT
TRBJ1-1	TRBD1	-	TRBV6-5	CASSGRQGASEAFF	TGTGCCAGCAGTGGCCGACAGGGGGCCTCTGAAGCTTTCTTT
TRBJ2-5	-	-	TRBV11-2	CASSLTVGETQYF	TGTGCCAGCAGCTTAACGGTCGGGGAGACCCAGTACTTC
TRBJ2-7	TRBD2	-	TRBV19	CASSISPGAGSYEQYF	TGTGCCAGTAGTATCTCTCCGGGAGCGGGATCCTACGAGCAGTACTTC
TRBJ2-1	-	-	TRBV19	CASSKLFSSYNEQFF	TGTGCCAGTAGTAAACTTTTTAGCTCCTACAATGAGCAGTTCTTC
TRBJ1-3	-	-	TRBV10-2	CASSIDRENTIYF	TGCGCCAGCAGTATTGACAGAGAAAACACCATATATTTT
TRBJ2-3	-	-	TRBV7-3	CASSRGGGPDTQYF	TGTGCCAGCAGTAGAGGAGGGGGCCCAGATACGCAGTATTTT
TRBJ1-6	TRBD1	few	TRBV19	CASTQGDSPLHF	TGTGCCAGTACTCAGGGGGATTCACCCCTCCACTTT
TRBJ2-2	-	-	TRBV7-9	CASSSPRGSNTGELFF	TGTGCCAGCAGCTCACCCAGGGGTTCGAACACCGGGGAGCTGTTTTTT
TRBJ1-5	-	-	TRBV5-1	CASSLGGNRDDQPQHF	TGCGCCAGCAGCTTGGGTGGGAACAGGGATGATCAGCCCCAGCATTTT
TRBJ1-2	-	few	TRBV4-2	CASSQDQRNYGYTF	TGTGCCAGCAGCCAAGATCAGCGAAACTATGGCTACACCTTC
TRBJ2-2	-	-	TRBV27	CASSSWGAGELFF	TGTGCCAGCAGTTCCTGGGGGGCCGGGGAGCTGTTTTTT
TRBJ2-5	-	-	TRBV5-6	CASSFRRNQETQYF	TGTGCCAGCAGCTTTCGCAGGAATCAAGAGACCCAGTACTTC
TRBJ1-2	-	-	TRBV25-1	CASLGDYTNYGYTF	TGTGCCAGCCTCGGGGACTACACTAACTATGGCTACACCTTC
TRBJ2-2	TRBD1	-	TRBV19	CASSPRTGFTGELFF	TGTGCCAGTAGTCCCCGGACAGGATTCACCGGGGAGCTGTTTTTT
TRBJ2-1	-	-	TRBV27	CASSSGGVPYNEQFF	TGTGCCAGCAGTTCCGGCGGGGTACCCTACAATGAGCAGTTCTTC
TRBJ2-2	-	-	TRBV21-1	CASQATGELFF	TGTGCCAGCCAGGCCACCGGGGAGCTGTTTTTT
TRBJ1-1	TRBD1	once	TRBV5-1	CASSYDPGQGNTEAFF	TGCGCCAGCAGCTACGACCCGGGACAGGGGAACACTGAAGCTTTCTTT
TRBJ1-4	-	-	TRBV6-1	CASSGGRGTWNEKLFF	TGTGCCAGCAGTGGAGGCCGAGGGACTTGGAATGAAAAACTGTTTTTT
TRBJ2-7	-	-	TRBV5-8	CASSYREGAYEQYF	TGTGCCAGCAGCTATCGTGAGGGGGCCTACGAGCAGTACTTC
TRBJ1-6	-	-	TRBV27	CASSRQEPISPLHF	TGTGCCAGCAGTCGACAGGAACCAATTTCACCCCTCCACTTT
TRBJ2-5	-	once	TRBV15	CATSRIAGWETQYF	TGTGCCACCAGCAGGATTGCCGGGTGGGAGACCCAGTACTTC
TRBJ1-6	TRBD1	-	TRBV6-1	CASSAGTGNYNSPLHF	TGTGCCAGCAGTGCCGGGACAGGGAACTATAATTCACCCCTCCACTTT
TRBJ2-7	-	-	TRBV16	CASSQEEGKQYF	TGTGCCAGCAGCCAAGAGGAGGGGAAGCAGTACTTC
TRBJ1-4	-	-	TRBV5-6	CASSQADLNEKLFF	TGTGCCAGCAGCCAAGCGGACCTTAATGAAAAACTGTTTTTT